The rows below give T cell receptor beta chains drawn from one sample of a study of T cell clones after liver transplantation. Generated by immunoSEQ multiplex PCR, the TCRdb table keeps only in-frame clones and is missing some. The data show 72,000 or so clones, with over 80% seen just once and roughly 2.8% held by the top ten. The sample consisted of CD4+ T cells from blood, taken at the 22-month timepoint. These receptors all come from a human patient who received a liver transplant. T cells may partly derive from the graft donor. CDR3s include the opening cysteine and the closing phenylalanine or tryptophan. The D gene is left open where the match is weak. Clone size, where shown, is once, few, many, or a class for clones that have expanded.

NA TRBJ2-5 TRBV15 NA CATSREGRMVGTQYF TGTGCCACCAGCAGAGAGGGGCGAATGGTTGGGACCCAGTACTTC
NA TRBJ1-3 TRBV2 NA CASSEGLGLSTGNTIYF TGTGCCAGCAGTGAAGGGTTAGGGCTTTCTACTGGAAACACCATATATTTT
NA TRBJ2-2 TRBV5-1 NA CASSLVDTGELFF TGCGCCAGCAGCTTGGTCGACACCGGGGAGCTGTTTTTT
NA TRBJ2-7 TRBV30 NA CAWKDSYEQYF TGTGCCTGGAAAGACTCCTACGAGCAGTACTTC
NA TRBJ1-5 TRBV19 TRBD1 CASTRDREGNQPQHF TGTGCCAGTACCCGGGACAGGGAGGGCAATCAGCCCCAGCATTTT
few TRBJ2-7 TRBV30 NA CAWSAGAPGYEQYF TGTGCCTGGAGTGCTGGAGCGCCGGGATACGAGCAGTACTTC
NA TRBJ1-2 TRBV7-9 NA CASSLVPRDLPTF TGTGCCAGCAGCTTAGTTCCCCGGGACCTGCCCACCTTC
NA TRBJ1-2 TRBV7-2 NA CASSPSRARVGGYTF TGTGCCAGCAGCCCCAGTCGGGCCCGAGTGGGAGGCTACACCTTC
NA TRBJ2-7 TRBV5-6 TRBD1 CASSSRDRGLYEQYF TGTGCCAGCAGCTCCCGGGACAGGGGGTTGTACGAGCAGTACTTC
NA TRBJ2-2 TRBV5-6 NA CASSPRTGELFF TGTGCCAGCAGCCCTAGAACCGGGGAGCTGTTTTTT
NA TRBJ2-2 TRBV4-3 NA CASSQDSPNTGELFF TGCGCCAGCAGCCAAGATTCCCCGAACACCGGGGAGCTGTTTTTT
NA TRBJ2-1 TRBV29-1 TRBD2 CSVKAGGSYNEQFF TGCAGCGTAAAGGCGGGGGGCTCCTACAATGAGCAGTTCTTC
few TRBJ1-5 TRBV7-8 NA CASSLAIGLGNQPQHF TGTGCCAGCAGCTTAGCTATAGGCTTGGGCAATCAGCCCCAGCATTTT
NA TRBJ1-3 TRBV9 NA CASSVVGDGNTIYF TGTGCCAGCAGCGTAGTGGGAGATGGAAACACCATATATTTT
NA TRBJ2-7 TRBV7-2 NA CASSLYERSYEQYF TGTGCCAGCAGCTTATACGAGCGGAGCTACGAGCAGTACTTC
NA TRBJ2-7 TRBV18 TRBD2 CASSPLAGGEQYF TGTGCCAGCTCGCCTTTAGCGGGGGGCGAGCAGTACTTC
NA TRBJ1-2 TRBV28 TRBD1 CASSSPRGQGYGYTF TGTGCCAGCAGTTCACCCCGGGGACAGGGCTATGGCTACACCTTC
NA TRBJ2-5 TRBV27 NA CASSPRGGETQYF TGTGCCAGCAGCCCAAGGGGGGGGGAGACCCAGTACTTC
NA TRBJ1-1 TRBV12-5 NA CASGFNYGGYTEAFF TGTGCTAGTGGTTTCAACTATGGGGGGTACACTGAAGCTTTCTTT
NA TRBJ1-2 TRBV11-2 NA CASSLGRGAQNYGYTF TGTGCCAGCAGCTTGGGTAGGGGGGCGCAGAACTATGGCTACACCTTC
NA TRBJ2-3 TRBV13 NA CASSSTPGGTQYF TGTGCCAGCAGCTCGACCCCAGGTGGTACGCAGTATTTT
NA TRBJ1-1 TRBV13 NA CASSRRGSGQETEAFF TGTGCCAGCAGCCGCAGAGGGTCGGGGCAAGAGACTGAAGCTTTCTTT
NA TRBJ1-5 TRBV5-1 TRBD1 CASSSDRGNQPQHF TGTGCCAGCAGCAGTGACAGGGGGAATCAGCCCCAGCATTTT
NA TRBJ2-5 TRBV5-4 TRBD2 CASSLVQGPRGEQYF TGTGCCAGCAGCTTGGTTCAGGGACCACGGGGGGAGCAGTACTTC
NA TRBJ2-3 TRBV25-1 NA CASGRTGTDTQYF TGTGCCAGCGGCCGGACTGGCACAGATACGCAGTATTTT
NA TRBJ2-2 TRBV18 TRBD1 CASSLGQGRTGELFF TGTGCCAGCTCACTAGGACAGGGTCGGACCGGGGAGCTGTTTTTT
NA TRBJ1-4 TRBV7-2 TRBD1 CASSLVAGQGAKLFF TGTGCCAGCAGCTTAGTAGCCGGACAGGGGGCTAAACTGTTTTTT
NA TRBJ2-2 TRBV28 TRBD2 CASSPWVAGGPTPSPGELFF TGTGCCAGCAGTCCCTGGGTAGCGGGAGGCCCCACTCCGAGCCCCGGGGAGCTGTTTTTT
NA TRBJ1-2 TRBV19 NA CASREQGRGYTF TGTGCCAGTAGGGAACAGGGTCGTGGCTACACCTTC
NA TRBJ1-1 TRBV30 NA CAWSVRETAFF TGTGCCTGGAGTGTACGTGAGACAGCTTTCTTT
NA TRBJ1-5 TRBV28 NA CASGTPGRNQPQHF TGTGCCAGCGGGACGCCTGGGAGGAACCAGCCCCAGCATTTT
few TRBJ2-7 TRBV13 NA CASSFTGISHEQYF TGTGCCAGCAGCTTTACAGGGATTAGCCACGAGCAGTACTTC
NA TRBJ1-5 TRBV19 TRBD1 CASTRDRGRRQPQHF TGTGCCAGTACCCGGGACAGGGGAAGACGGCAGCCCCAGCATTTT
NA TRBJ2-7 TRBV7-9 NA CASSDRKTASYEQYF TGTGCCAGCAGCGATCGGAAAACAGCTTCCTACGAGCAGTACTTC
NA TRBJ2-2 TRBV27 NA CASSFLSWTGELFF TGTGCCAGCAGTTTCCTTTCATGGACCGGGGAGCTGTTTTTT
NA TRBJ2-7 TRBV7-2 TRBD1 CASSEGGRGLYEQYF TGTGCCAGCAGTGAGGGGGGCAGGGGGCTTTACGAGCAGTACTTC
NA TRBJ2-2 TRBV9 NA CASSRVNGELFF TGTGCCAGCAGCCGGGTGAACGGGGAGCTGTTTTTT
once TRBJ2-5 TRBV5-1 TRBD1 CASSPGDRGRYQETQYF TGCGCCAGCAGCCCCGGGGACAGGGGACGGTACCAAGAGACCCAGTACTTC
NA TRBJ1-4 TRBV7-9 NA CASSYALYEKLFF TGTGCCAGCAGCTATGCCCTGTATGAAAAACTGTTTTTT
NA TRBJ1-6 TRBV18 NA CASSQQGPNSPLHF TGTGCCAGCTCACAACAGGGCCCTAATTCACCCCTCCACTTT
NA TRBJ2-2 TRBV6-5 TRBD2 CASGTSGSSAGELFF TGTGCCAGCGGGACTAGCGGGAGTTCAGCCGGGGAGCTGTTTTTT
once TRBJ2-1 TRBV29-1 NA CSVEFNGGLNEQFF TGCAGCGTTGAATTCAACGGGGGACTGAATGAGCAGTTCTTC
NA TRBJ2-5 TRBV7-2 TRBD2 CASSLTGGETQYF TGTGCCAGCAGCTTGACGGGAGGAGAGACCCAGTACTTC
NA TRBJ1-3 TRBV19 NA CASSITGISGNTIYF TGTGCCAGTAGTATAACGGGAATCTCTGGAAACACCATATATTTT
NA TRBJ2-3 TRBV9 TRBD2 CASSVSSGGGTDTQYF TGTGCCAGCAGCGTATCCAGCGGGGGAGGCACAGATACGCAGTATTTT
NA TRBJ2-3 TRBV30 TRBD2 CAWRTRAGGSDTQYF TGTGCCTGGAGGACTAGAGCGGGAGGGTCGGATACGCAGTATTTT
NA TRBJ2-3 TRBV29-1 NA CSVVRGASTDTQYF TGCAGCGTTGTCAGGGGGGCTAGCACAGATACGCAGTATTTT
medium-sized TRBJ2-5 TRBV6-5 TRBD2 CASRRAGGEETQYF TGTGCCAGCAGAAGAGCGGGGGGCGAAGAGACCCAGTACTTC